These T cell receptor beta chains were read from a single sample in a study of T cells in localized non-small cell lung cancer. Sequencing used immunoSEQ multiplex PCR; TCRdb keeps in-frame clones, though not all of them. The sample includes approximately 47,000 clones, approximately 90% of them seen just once. The specimen comprised PBMCs, sampled before any cancer treatment. The receptors stem from a man between 40 and 70 years old with stage II lung adenocarcinoma. CDR3s include the opening cysteine and the closing phenylalanine or tryptophan. D genes are given only for firm matches. Not every row has a clone size; where given, it reads once, few, many or a size class.

D	J	V	size	DNA	CDR3
-	TRBJ2-2	TRBV5-4	-	TGTGCCAGCAGCAGAGAAGAGGTACGGGGCACCGGGGAGCTGTTTTTT	CASSREEVRGTGELFF
-	TRBJ2-2	TRBV27	-	TGTGCCAGCACCTCCCTCAGGGACGGAAACACCGGGGAGCTGTTTTTT	CASTSLRDGNTGELFF
-	TRBJ2-2	TRBV6-4	medium-sized	TGTGCCAGCCGAGGGGAGGGGGACACCGGGGAGCTGTTTTTT	CASRGEGDTGELFF
TRBD2	TRBJ2-1	TRBV19	-	TGTGCCAGTAGTTGGGCGGGGGGGGATAGGCAGTTCTTC	CASSWAGGDRQFF
-	TRBJ1-1	TRBV5-1	once	TGCGCCAGCAGCTTACCTCCGGGACAAGAAGCTTTCTTT	CASSLPPGQEAFF
-	TRBJ1-1	TRBV6-5	-	TGTGCCAGCGGGGATGAAGCTTTCTTT	CASGDEAFF
-	TRBJ1-2	TRBV13	-	TGTGCCAGCAGCTTAGGGAGGGCGAGGGCTTCCTATGGCTACACCTTC	CASSLGRARASYGYTF
-	TRBJ2-5	TRBV7-6	-	TGTGCCAGCAGCTTAGAAGGGGGCGCGGGGGAGACCCAGTACTTC	CASSLEGGAGETQYF
TRBD2	TRBJ2-1	TRBV4-1	-	TGCGCCAGCAGCTCCGGGGGGGCCGGGTCCTACAATGAGCAGTTCTTC	CASSSGGAGSYNEQFF
TRBD1	TRBJ1-2	TRBV19	few	TGTGCCAGTAGAACCACAGGGGGATTACCTCCTACCTTC	CASRTTGGLPPTF
-	TRBJ1-3	TRBV15	few	TGTGCCACCAGCAGACAGCCCGGGGACACCATATATTTT	CATSRQPGDTIYF
-	TRBJ2-1	TRBV6-6	once	TGTGCCAGCAGCCGCGAACTTAGCTCCTACAATGAGCAGTTCTTC	CASSRELSSYNEQFF
TRBD1	TRBJ2-5	TRBV7-6	-	TGTGCCAGCGGCCCCGGGACAGGCGCTCAAGAGACCCAGTACTTC	CASGPGTGAQETQYF
TRBD1	TRBJ2-2	TRBV9	-	TGTGCCAGCCGGACCGGGACAGGGAACACCGGGGAGCTGTTTTTT	CASRTGTGNTGELFF
-	TRBJ2-5	TRBV7-3	-	TGTGCCAGCAGCTTAAGTCAGGGGGAGACCCAGTACTTC	CASSLSQGETQYF
-	TRBJ1-1	TRBV7-8	-	TGTGCCAGCAGCTTAGTTGGGGAGAACACTGAAGCTTTCTTT	CASSLVGENTEAFF
TRBD1	TRBJ1-1	TRBV19	-	TGTGCCAGTACCGTCTTTTCAGGGGGCCAGGGGAACACTGAAGCTTTCTTT	CASTVFSGGQGNTEAFF
-	TRBJ2-3	TRBV6-1	-	TGTGCCAGCAGTCCACTTCTAGATAGCACAGATACGCAGTATTTT	CASSPLLDSTDTQYF
-	TRBJ1-1	TRBV5-1	-	TGCGCCAGCAGCGCCACAGGGCGAGGGACTGAAGCTTTCTTT	CASSATGRGTEAFF
TRBD1	TRBJ2-7	TRBV6-1	-	TGTGCCAGCAGTGGCCTACCCCGGACAGGGCAGGGGTACGAGCAGTACTTC	CASSGLPRTGQGYEQYF
TRBD1	TRBJ1-1	TRBV5-1	-	TGCGCCAGCAGCTTGGGACAGGGACCTGAAGCTTTCTTT	CASSLGQGPEAFF
-	TRBJ2-7	TRBV5-6	-	TGTGCCAGCAGCCGGGGGACTGGCTACGAGCAGTACTTC	CASSRGTGYEQYF
TRBD1	TRBJ1-4	TRBV7-8	-	TGTGCCAGCAGCTCCGGACAGGGAGGTGAAAAACTGTTTTTT	CASSSGQGGEKLFF
-	TRBJ1-2	TRBV5-4	-	TGTGCCAGCAGCTCGCTTGGGCTAGATAGCTACACCTTC	CASSSLGLDSYTF
-	TRBJ2-1	TRBV7-8	-	TGTGCCAGCAGCTTAGCCCGGGCCCGGCGAGGGAATGAGCAGTTCTTC	CASSLARARRGNEQFF
-	TRBJ2-3	TRBV7-3	-	TGTGCCAGCAGCTTAATCGGAGGGGGCACAGATACGCAGTATTTT	CASSLIGGGTDTQYF
TRBD1	TRBJ1-1	TRBV4-1	few	TGCGCCAGCAGCTTTCAGCCGACAGGGGGCAAAGCTGAAGCTTTCTTT	CASSFQPTGGKAEAFF
-	TRBJ2-5	TRBV30	-	TGTGCCTGGAGTGCGAGGGAGGTCGGGGAGACCCAGTACTTC	CAWSAREVGETQYF
-	TRBJ1-2	TRBV11-1	-	TGTGCCAGCAGCTTAGCAGTCAACTATGGCTACACCTTC	CASSLAVNYGYTF
-	TRBJ2-7	TRBV5-4	once	TGTGCCAGCAGCTTGGAACGCGGTGTGTCCTACGAGCAGTACTTC	CASSLERGVSYEQYF
TRBD1	TRBJ1-1	TRBV10-3	few	TGTGCCATCAGTGCAACAGGGGCGGCGAACACTGAAGCTTTCTTT	CAISATGAANTEAFF
-	TRBJ2-2	TRBV6-5	-	TGTGCCAGCAGTTACTCGGTTACCGGGGAGCTGTTTTTT	CASSYSVTGELFF
TRBD1	TRBJ1-2	TRBV10-3	-	TGTGCCATCAGGGGACAGTCTAACTATGGCTACACCTTC	CAIRGQSNYGYTF
TRBD1	TRBJ2-7	TRBV5-8	-	TGTGCCAGCAGCTATGGGACAGGCAACCCCTACGAGCAGTACTTC	CASSYGTGNPYEQYF
TRBD1	TRBJ1-1	TRBV5-4	-	TGTGCCAGCAGCTTGGTTGGACAGGGTGGCACTGAAGCTTTCTTT	CASSLVGQGGTEAFF